The rows below give T cell receptor beta chains drawn from one sample of a study of T cell clonotyping in hematopoietic cell transplantation. Clones were read by immunoSEQ multiplex PCR, and TCRdb kept only the in-frame ones, dropping some. The sample lists approximately 9,600 clones; about 75% were seen once. This sample comprised PBMCs, obtained 30 days after allogeneic stem cell transplant. The receptors were gathered from a female patient aged 40 to 55 who had an allogeneic stem cell transplant from a related donor, so T cells may come from the graft donor. Some clones in this sample may be carry-over from other donors' samples. CDR3s include the opening cysteine and the closing phenylalanine or tryptophan. The D gene is left open where the match is weak. Clone size is stated in some rows and not others, as once, few, many or a class when expanded.

V	length	J	size	D	DNA	CDR3
TRBV6-1	13	TRBJ2-7	.	.	TGTGCCAGCAACCCGGACAGTCCCTACGAGCAGTACTTC	CASNPDSPYEQYF
TRBV5-1	20	TRBJ2-3	.	.	TGCGCCAGCAGCTTGGGGGGAGTCAGCTTTAGCACCATCCTTCCCCATACGCAGTATTTT	CASSLGGVSFSTILPHTQYF
TRBV7-8	12	TRBJ2-7	few	.	TGTGCCAGCAGAGGGAGGGGGTACGAGCAGTACTTC	CASRGRGYEQYF
TRBV5-1	15	TRBJ1-1	.	.	TGCGCCAGCAGCTTCTACAGGGTTGGCAACACTGAAGCTTTCTTT	CASSFYRVGNTEAFF
TRBV7-2	15	TRBJ2-7	.	.	TGTGCCAGCAGCCCACGGACCGTCTCCTCCTACGAGCAGTACTTC	CASSPRTVSSYEQYF
TRBV6-6	13	TRBJ2-7	.	.	TGTGCCAGCAGTGGGACTCACCCCTACGAGCAGTACTTC	CASSGTHPYEQYF
TRBV29-1	16	TRBJ2-3	.	TRBD2	TGCAGCGTTGAAGTCGGACTAGCGGGAGGGGCAGATACGCAGTATTTT	CSVEVGLAGGADTQYF
TRBV25-1	12	TRBJ1-2	.	.	TGTGCCAGCAGTGGTCAAGGGTATGGCTACACCTTC	CASSGQGYGYTF
TRBV29-1	11	TRBJ2-1	.	.	TGCAGCGGCGACGGTTACAATGAGCAGTTCTTC	CSGDGYNEQFF
TRBV6-5	14	TRBJ2-5	.	TRBD2	TGTGCCAGCATCGAAAGCGGGAGGACTGAGACCCAGTACTTC	CASIESGRTETQYF
TRBV7-8	14	TRBJ2-7	.	.	TGTGCCAGCAGCTCCCACCCGAGTAACTACGAGCAGTACTTC	CASSSHPSNYEQYF
TRBV12-5	15	TRBJ2-6	.	.	TGTGCTAGTGGCCCATGGGACTCTGGGGCCAACGTCCTGACTTTC	CASGPWDSGANVLTF
TRBV7-2	15	TRBJ2-3	.	.	TGTGCCAGCAGCTCAGGCGGGGCTAGCACAGATACGCAGTATTTT	CASSSGGASTDTQYF
TRBV27	19	TRBJ2-3	.	TRBD2	TGTGCCAGCAGTTTATCGAGGGCTAGCGGGCGTTTGGGACCGGATACGCAGTATTTT	CASSLSRASGRLGPDTQYF
TRBV7-6	12	TRBJ1-1	.	.	TGTGCCAGCAGCTTAGTGGGACAAGAAGCTTTCTTT	CASSLVGQEAFF
TRBV7-9	16	TRBJ1-4	few	.	TGTGCCAGCAGCGCCTGGGGTGGGACGAGGGGCGAAAAACTGTTTTTT	CASSAWGGTRGEKLFF
TRBV11-3	16	TRBJ2-6	once	TRBD1	TGTGCCAGTCGGACAGGGGGATTTTCTGGGGCCAACGTCCTGACTTTC	CASRTGGFSGANVLTF
TRBV6-5	15	TRBJ2-1	once	TRBD2	TGTGCCAGCAGTTACCTAGCGGGAGTGGCAGATGAGCAGTTCTTC	CASSYLAGVADEQFF
TRBV5-1	13	TRBJ1-3	.	.	TGCGCCAGCAGCGCCGGGACAGGAAACACCATATATTTT	CASSAGTGNTIYF
TRBV5-4	15	TRBJ2-7	.	TRBD1	TGTGCCAGCAGCCGGGGTGGGGACAGGGACTACGAGCAGTACTTC	CASSRGGDRDYEQYF
TRBV30	14	TRBJ1-6	.	TRBD1	TGTGCCTGGAGTTCCGGACAGGGGAATTCACCCCTCCACTTT	CAWSSGQGNSPLHF
TRBV2	13	TRBJ2-1	.	TRBD2	TGTGCCAGCCGGGAGGACTCCTACAATGAGCAGTTCTTC	CASREDSYNEQFF
TRBV7-9	15	TRBJ1-2	.	.	TGTGCCAGCAGCGCCGCAGGGGCCCTTTACTATGGCTACACCTTC	CASSAAGALYYGYTF
TRBV19	19	TRBJ2-5	.	TRBD2	TGTGCCAGTAGTATATCCCCCTCCCAACTAGCGGAGGGGCAAGAGACCCAGTACTTC	CASSISPSQLAEGQETQYF
TRBV7-9	17	TRBJ2-6	once	TRBD2	TGTGCCAGCAGCGGACTAGCGGGCTTAGCTGGGGCCAACGTCCTGACTTTC	CASSGLAGLAGANVLTF
TRBV5-1	15	TRBJ2-2	.	.	TGCGCCAGCAGCATGACAGGACCGAACACCGGGGAGCTGTTTTTT	CASSMTGPNTGELFF
TRBV6-1	15	TRBJ2-6	.	.	TGTGCCAGCAGTGAAGCGCAATCTGGGGCCAACGTCCTGACTTTC	CASSEAQSGANVLTF
TRBV5-1	14	TRBJ2-2	few	.	TGCGCCAGCAGCCGCCTGGGGCACCCCGGGGAGCTGTTTTTT	CASSRLGHPGELFF
TRBV5-1	15	TRBJ2-5	.	TRBD1	TGCGCCAGCAGCTTGGAGACAGGGGTTGGGGAGACCCAGTACTTC	CASSLETGVGETQYF
TRBV5-1	15	TRBJ1-1	.	.	TGCGCCAGCAGCTTTTCACAGGGCGCGAGGACTGAAGCTTTCTTT	CASSFSQGARTEAFF
TRBV10-3	14	TRBJ1-1	.	.	TGTGCCATCAGTCTCAAGGGAGGGAACACTGAAGCTTTCTTT	CAISLKGGNTEAFF
TRBV5-8	15	TRBJ1-2	.	TRBD1	TGTGCCAGCTCGGTTAATGACAGGGTGGAAGCTGGCTACACCTTC	CASSVNDRVEAGYTF
TRBV5-1	15	TRBJ2-1	.	.	TGCGCCAGCAGCCCGACTAGGAGCTCCTACAATGAGCAGTTCTTC	CASSPTRSSYNEQFF
TRBV14	14	TRBJ1-6	.	.	TGTGCCAGCAGCCAAGGACTAGACAATTCACCCCTCCACTTT	CASSQGLDNSPLHF
TRBV28	14	TRBJ2-1	.	.	TGTGCCAGCAGTTTGCCGGACTATAACAATGAGCAGTTCTTC	CASSLPDYNNEQFF
TRBV5-1	15	TRBJ2-7	.	.	TGCGCCAGCAGCCTCGACAGCATGAGCTCCTACGAGCAGTACTTC	CASSLDSMSSYEQYF
TRBV6-1	16	TRBJ2-3	.	TRBD1	TGTGCCAGCAGTGTGAGGACAGGCGGGTTCACAGATACGCAGTATTTT	CASSVRTGGFTDTQYF
TRBV21-1	14	TRBJ1-4	.	.	TGTGCCATTTCGAAGGGACAGTCTAATGAAAAACTGTTTTTT	CAISKGQSNEKLFF
TRBV5-6	15	TRBJ1-4	.	.	TGTGCCAGCAGCGCATTCGTGGTAGCTAATGAAAAACTGTTTTTT	CASSAFVVANEKLFF
TRBV7-2	12	TRBJ1-2	.	.	TGTGCCAGCAGCCCAAGGTCCCATGGCTACACCTTC	CASSPRSHGYTF